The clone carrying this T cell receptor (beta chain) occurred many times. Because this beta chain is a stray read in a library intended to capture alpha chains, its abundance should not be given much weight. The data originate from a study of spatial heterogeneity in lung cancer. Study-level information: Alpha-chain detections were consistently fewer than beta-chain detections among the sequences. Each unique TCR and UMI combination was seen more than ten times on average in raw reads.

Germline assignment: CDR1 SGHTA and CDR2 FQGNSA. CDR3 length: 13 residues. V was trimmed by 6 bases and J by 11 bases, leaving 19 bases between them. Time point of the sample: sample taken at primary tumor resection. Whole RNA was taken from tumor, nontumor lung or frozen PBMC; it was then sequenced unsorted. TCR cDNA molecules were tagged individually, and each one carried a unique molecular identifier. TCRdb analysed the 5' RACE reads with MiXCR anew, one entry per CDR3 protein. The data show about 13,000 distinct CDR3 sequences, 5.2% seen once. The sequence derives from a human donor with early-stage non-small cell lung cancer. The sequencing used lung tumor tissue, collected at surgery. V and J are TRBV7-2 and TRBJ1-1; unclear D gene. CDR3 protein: CASRLTSRRLAFF. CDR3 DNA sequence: TGTGCCAGCAGACTAACTTCGAGGAGGTTGGCTTTCTTT.